One and the same sample provided the 21 T cell receptor beta chains below, sequenced in a study of cytomegalovirus exposure and HLA in healthy donors. The assay was immunoSEQ multiplex PCR, and TCRdb's table has in-frame clones only and misses some. The repertoire holds over 75,000 clones, with roughly 90% as singletons. The sequencing sample was made of PBMCs. The receptors derive from a man younger than 45 in good health and CMV-seronegative.

This clone occurred a few times. V usage is TRBV6-5 and J usage is TRBJ1-3; D is ambiguous. This CDR3 spans 13 amino acids. CDR1 MNHEY and CDR2 SVGAGI come from the germline V gene. Trimming left V 7 bases short and J 3 bases short, with 10 bases between. CDR3 sequence reads: CASMWRVGNTIYF. The DNA for the CDR3 is TGTGCCAGCATGTGGAGGGTTGGAAACACCATATATTTT.

V gene TRBV5-1 combines with J gene TRBJ2-7, with 12 bases matching TRBD2. CDR3 length equals 15 residues. V trimming: 3 bases; J trimming: 3 bases; junction bases outside the gene matches: 4. Germline CDR1 and CDR2: SGHRS and YFSETQ. The CDR3 region has the DNA TGCGCCAGCAGCTACCCTAGCGGGGGGGACTACGAGCAGTACTTC. Translating gives CASSYPSGGDYEQYF.

The gene calls are TRBV7-9 and TRBJ1-4; D is unclear. V was pared by 5 bases and J by 0 bases, with 7 bases between. This CDR3 region has 14 residues. From germline, CDR1 is SEHNR and CDR2 FQNEAQ (reference sequence). The CDR3 DNA is TGTGCCAGCAGCACAGATGCAACTAATGAAAAACTGTTTTTT. It yields the protein CASSTDATNEKLFF.

The gene calls are TRBV19 and TRBJ2-3; a possible D gene is TRBD1 (6 bases). The V end lost 1 base, the J end lost 5 bases, and 10 bases lay between the germline ends. CDR1 is LNHDA and CDR2 is SQIVND in the germline V gene (reference sequence). The CDR3 runs 14 residues. CDR3 nucleotide sequence: TGTGCCAGTAGTATAGGGACAGCCGAAGATACGCAGTATTTT. This sequence encodes CASSIGTAEDTQYF.

The rearrangement uses TRBV5-8 and TRBJ2-1, with 9 bases that match TRBD2. The CDR3 has 18 amino acids. V trimming: 4 bases; J trimming: 3 bases; junction bases outside the gene matches: 14. The germline V gene has CDR1 SGHTS and CDR2 YDEGEE. CDR3 region: CASSHYKTAGGNYNEQFF. In nucleotides, the CDR3 is TGTGCCAGCAGCCATTACAAAACAGCGGGGGGAAACTACAATGAGCAGTTCTTC.

V usage is TRBV10-3 and J usage is TRBJ1-5; TRBD1 matches 9 bases. This CDR3 has 15 amino acids. V dropped 6 bases and J dropped 7; count of bases not matched to a gene: 10. Germline-derived CDR1 and CDR2 are ENHRY and SYGVKD. The CDR3 DNA sequence: TGTGCCATCAGGCCGGGACAGGGAAGTGACCAGCCCCAGCATTTT. The encoded protein is CAIRPGQGSDQPQHF.

The J gene is TRBJ1-4, the V gene TRBV7-8; unclear D gene. This CDR3 is 16 amino acids long. V lost 0 bases, J lost 2 bases, and 10 bases lay in between. Germline CDR1 reads SGHVS; CDR2 reads FQNEAQ. The CDR3 DNA reads as TGTGCCAGCAGCTTAGCCCGTGCTCGGACTAATGAAAAACTGTTTTTT. It translates to CASSLARARTNEKLFF.

The chain employs TRBV6-5 and TRBJ1-1; D ambiguous. Germline CDR1 reads MNHEY; CDR2 reads SVGAGI. The CDR3 runs to 14 residues. Trimming pared 6 bases from V and 2 bases from J, leaving 13 bases between. As DNA, the CDR3 is TGTGCCAGCAGCCTCTCGGGGTTTAACACTGAAGCTTTCTTT. This sequence encodes CASSLSGFNTEAFF.

V usage is TRBV9 and J usage is TRBJ1-3; possible D gene TRBD1, 5 bases. Germline CDR1 and CDR2: SGDLS and YYNGEE. The V and J ends lost 2 bases and 2 bases respectively, with 11 bases between them. CDR3 length equals 15 residues. The CDR3 sequence: CASSVDQGAGNTIYF. CDR3 nucleotide sequence: TGTGCCAGCAGCGTTGACCAGGGTGCTGGAAACACCATATATTTT. Variable domain in full (rest from reference TRBV9 and TRBJ1-3): DSGVTQTPKHLITATGQRVTLRCSPRSGDLSVYWYQQSLDQGLQFLIQYYNGEERAKGNILERFSAQQFPDLHSELNLSSLELGDSALYFCASSVDQGAGNTIYFGEGSWLTVV.

This chain joins TRBV19 and TRBJ1-4; TRBD1 aligns across 7 bases. Germline CDR1 is LNHDA and CDR2 is SQIVND (reference sequence). J gave up 5 bases and V 5 bases, and 5 bases lay outside the gene matches. The CDR3 length is 14 residues. CDR3 sequence reads: CASSPRDRNEKLFF. The DNA for the CDR3 is TGTGCCAGTAGTCCGAGGGACAGAAATGAAAAACTGTTTTTT.

CDR3 in DNA: TGTGCCAGCGCCGGGACTTCCCGAATCGCAGATACGCAGTATTTT. This codes for CASAGTSRIADTQYF. V and J are TRBV6-1 and TRBJ2-3, with D tentatively TRBD2 (6 bases). Trimming shortened V by 8 bases and J by 4 bases, and 19 bases separated the two germline ends. Germline CDR1 and CDR2: MNHNS and SASEGT. The CDR3 sequence is 15 residues long.

The chain carries TRBV6-5 and TRBJ1-1, with D unresolved. The V end was cut by 2 bases, the J end by 0 bases, with 4 bases between. Germline V gene data show CDR1 as MNHEY and CDR2 as SVGAGI. The CDR3 is 13 amino acids. The CDR3 DNA reads as TGTGCCAGCAGTTACCAGGTGAACACTGAAGCTTTCTTT. This translates into CASSYQVNTEAFF.

DNA for the CDR3: TGTGCCAGCTCACCTTTGGGGCATGAGCAGTTCTTC. Translation: CASSPLGHEQFF. The rearrangement uses TRBV18 and TRBJ2-1; possible D gene TRBD1, 5 bases. CDR3 length equals 12 residues. Germline-derived CDR1 and CDR2 are KGHSH and LQKENI. The V end lost 3 bases, the J end lost 8 bases, and 8 bases lay between the germline ends.

CDR3 residues: CATKGASGGLKSYEQYF. CDR3 nucleotide sequence: TGTGCCACCAAGGGGGCTAGCGGGGGCCTAAAATCCTACGAGCAGTACTTC. J is TRBJ2-7 and V is TRBV28; 10 bases agree with TRBD2. The CDR3 has 17 residues. Trimming cost V 10 bases and J 1 base; bases outside gene matches: 16. CDR1 and CDR2 (germline): MDHEN, SYDVKM.

This chain uses TRBV7-2 with TRBJ2-3, with 7 bases that match TRBD2. This CDR3 has 15 amino acids. Germline CDR1 and CDR2: SGHTA and FQGNSA. With 6 bases clipped from V and 8 bases from J, the junction kept 14 bases outside the gene matches. CDR3 sequence: CASSFGGDVLGTQYF. The CDR3 DNA reads as TGTGCCAGCAGTTTTGGGGGGGACGTTCTTGGTACGCAGTATTTT.

V and J are TRBV5-1 and TRBJ1-3; tentative D call: TRBD1 (5 bases). Germline V CDR1 and CDR2: SGHRS, YFSETQ. Trimming removed 2 bases at V and 8 bases at J, with 14 bases between. CDR3 size: 14 residues. CDR3 DNA: TGCGCCAGCAGCTTCGGGGGAGAAGCGGACACCATATATTTT. This gives the protein CASSFGGEADTIYF.

The chain carries TRBV6-1 and TRBJ2-2; 7 bases line up with TRBD2. The CDR3 loop spans 14 amino acids. Germline V CDR1 and CDR2: MNHNS, SASEGT. V was clipped by 8 bases and J by 5 bases; unmatched bases: 8. The CDR3 DNA follows: TGTGCCAGCCACGCGGGAGTAGGGACCGGGGAGCTGTTTTTT. This encodes CASHAGVGTGELFF.

The chain is built from TRBV5-1 and TRBJ2-1; 11 nucleotides line up with TRBD2. J was trimmed by 4 bases and V by 4 bases; bases with no gene match: 16. The V gene's germline CDR1 is SGHRS and CDR2 YFSETQ. CDR3 length: 19 residues. The CDR3, as DNA: TGCGCCAGCAGCGCCGGCAGGACTGGACTAGCGGGCCTGTACAATGAGCAGTTCTTC. Translating it yields CASSAGRTGLAGLYNEQFF.

The gene calls are TRBV7-9 and TRBJ2-1, with 10 bases that match TRBD2. Germline CDR1 is SEHNR and CDR2 is FQNEAQ (reference sequence). V shed 1 base and J 5 bases; nucleotides not matched to a gene: 2. This CDR3 region has 15 residues. The CDR3 sequence is CASSLGGLADNEQFF. For the CDR3, the DNA is TGTGCCAGCAGCTTAGGCGGACTAGCGGACAATGAGCAGTTCTTC.

This clone has just one count. The chain has TRBV14 and TRBJ2-3; 9 positions agree with TRBD1. The length of the CDR3 is 15 residues. The V and J ends lost 6 bases and 6 bases, in that order; junction bases with no gene match: 10. Germline CDR1 reads SGHDN; CDR2 reads FVKESK. CDR3 sequence reads: CASSLQQGARDTQYF. In nucleotides, the CDR3 is TGTGCCAGCAGTCTACAACAGGGGGCTCGGGATACGCAGTATTTT.

This clone has only one observation. This chain connects TRBV5-6 to TRBJ1-2, with 7 positions matching TRBD1. CDR1 is SGHDT, CDR2 YYEEEE, per germline. Germline trimming cut 1 base from V and 6 bases from J; bases unmatched to any gene: 3. The CDR3 spans 13 residues. The chain's CDR3 is CASSLRGRDGYTF. CDR3 coding DNA: TGTGCCAGCAGCTTGAGGGGGCGAGATGGCTACACCTTC.